These T cell receptor beta chains were read from a single sample in a study of regulatory T cells in long-lasting Graves disease. MiXCR was run by TCRdb on the multiplex PCR reads, yielding one entry per CDR3 protein. The sample has a few hundred thousand distinct CDR3 sequences; 12% to 15% are singletons. This sample also appeared in a second study, on T cells in Graves' hyperthyroidism and ophthalmopathy.

The material was peripheral blood mononuclear cells (PBMCs), obtained at new diagnosis, from a patient treated with antithyroid drugs. Every receptor here comes from a woman between 50 and 59 years old with Graves disease. Each CDR3 is given with its conserved first and last residue. A D gene is named only where the DNA matches it firmly. Rows may omit the clone size; those that give it use once, few, many or a size class.

v_call: TRBV7-2
j_call: TRBJ2-3
clone_size: many
d_call: NA
cdr3_nt: TGTGCCAGCAGCTTCTCACTCCTCACAGATACGCAGTATTTT
cdr3_aa: CASSFSLLTDTQYF

v_call: TRBV18
j_call: TRBJ2-7
clone_size: NA
d_call: TRBD1
cdr3_nt: TGTGCCAGCTCACCTATGGGGCAGGGGGTCTACGAGCAGTACTTC
cdr3_aa: CASSPMGQGVYEQYF

v_call: TRBV30
j_call: TRBJ2-7
clone_size: many
d_call: TRBD2
cdr3_nt: TGTGCCTGGAGTGAGGGACTAGCGGGCCCCTACGAGCAGTACTTC
cdr3_aa: CAWSEGLAGPYEQYF

v_call: TRBV6-2/TRBV6-3
j_call: TRBJ1-4
clone_size: few
d_call: TRBD1
cdr3_nt: TGTGCCAGCAGTTACTCGGGGACAGGGGATGAAAAACTGTTTTTT
cdr3_aa: CASSYSGTGDEKLFF

v_call: TRBV13
j_call: TRBJ2-7
clone_size: NA
d_call: NA
cdr3_nt: TGTGCCAGCAGCTTAGGCTCCAGATCCTACGAGCAGTACTTC
cdr3_aa: CASSLGSRSYEQYF

v_call: TRBV20-1
j_call: TRBJ1-2
clone_size: many
d_call: NA
cdr3_nt: TGCAGTGCTATTTTAAACTATGGCTACACCTTC
cdr3_aa: CSAILNYGYTF

v_call: TRBV7-9
j_call: TRBJ2-1
clone_size: many
d_call: NA
cdr3_nt: TGTGCCAGCAGCACAAGTTCGGGTGAGCAGTTCTTC
cdr3_aa: CASSTSSGEQFF

v_call: TRBV3-1
j_call: TRBJ2-5
clone_size: many
d_call: TRBD2
cdr3_nt: TGTGCCAGCAGCCAAACAACTAGCGGGAAAGAGACCCAGTACTTC
cdr3_aa: CASSQTTSGKETQYF

v_call: TRBV27
j_call: TRBJ1-2
clone_size: many
d_call: NA
cdr3_nt: TGTGCCAGCAGTTCTGAGGGAGGGTGGTATCGTAACTATGGCTACACCTTC
cdr3_aa: CASSSEGGWYRNYGYTF

v_call: TRBV18
j_call: TRBJ2-3
clone_size: many
d_call: NA
cdr3_nt: TGTGCCAGCTCCCCGAGAGGAAATACGCAGTATTTT
cdr3_aa: CASSPRGNTQYF

v_call: TRBV3-1
j_call: TRBJ2-1
clone_size: many
d_call: NA
cdr3_nt: TGTGCCAGCAGCCCACCGCGGCTTGAGGGGCACAATGAGCAGTTCTTC
cdr3_aa: CASSPPRLEGHNEQFF

v_call: TRBV14
j_call: TRBJ1-5
clone_size: many
d_call: NA
cdr3_nt: TGTGCCAGCAGCCAAAGCATCGGGCAGCCCCAGCATTTT
cdr3_aa: CASSQSIGQPQHF

v_call: TRBV3-1
j_call: TRBJ2-1
clone_size: few
d_call: NA
cdr3_nt: TGTGCCAGCAGCCAGCTAGACCTTCCTTACAATGAGCAGTTCTTC
cdr3_aa: CASSQLDLPYNEQFF

v_call: TRBV7-2
j_call: TRBJ1-2
clone_size: few
d_call: NA
cdr3_nt: TGTGCCAGCAGCCCGGCCGGGCCGCGAGGCTACACCTTC
cdr3_aa: CASSPAGPRGYTF

v_call: TRBV3-1
j_call: TRBJ2-1
clone_size: many
d_call: NA
cdr3_nt: TGTGCCAGCAGCCAAGATTCGGGCCTCCAGCAGTTCTTC
cdr3_aa: CASSQDSGLQQFF